This TCR beta chain was captured in a study of the immune and genomic landscape of osteosarcoma. Study-wide context: Pediatric and adult high-grade osteosarcoma patients, median diagnosis age around 27. Study results and limitations: Reference clonality came from outside normal skin and healthy blood, not matched tissue. Productive clonality stayed low overall, though C3 exceeded C1.

TCRdb's table, derived via immunoSEQ multiplex PCR, lists solely in-frame clones and lacks some. The sample includes some 4,400 clones, roughly 70% of them seen just once. By sample fraction, this clone is medium-sized. The antigen remains undetermined. The post-treatment osteosarcoma tumors were primary, local recurrence or metastasis specimens from poor-prognosis patients. There are 16 residues in the CDR3. The V gene's germline CDR1 is SGHVS and CDR2 FNYEAQ. V was clipped by 1 base and J by 1 base, with 10 bases between them. The sample taken for sequencing was osteosarcoma tumor tissue from the femur. The sequence was obtained from a human donor with osteosarcoma. V usage is TRBV7-6 and J usage is TRBJ2-2; D might be TRBD2 (6 bases). The DNA of the CDR3 is TGTGCCAGCAGCTTAGGTCCAGCGGGGAACACCGGGGAGCTGTTTTTT. This translates into CASSLGPAGNTGELFF.